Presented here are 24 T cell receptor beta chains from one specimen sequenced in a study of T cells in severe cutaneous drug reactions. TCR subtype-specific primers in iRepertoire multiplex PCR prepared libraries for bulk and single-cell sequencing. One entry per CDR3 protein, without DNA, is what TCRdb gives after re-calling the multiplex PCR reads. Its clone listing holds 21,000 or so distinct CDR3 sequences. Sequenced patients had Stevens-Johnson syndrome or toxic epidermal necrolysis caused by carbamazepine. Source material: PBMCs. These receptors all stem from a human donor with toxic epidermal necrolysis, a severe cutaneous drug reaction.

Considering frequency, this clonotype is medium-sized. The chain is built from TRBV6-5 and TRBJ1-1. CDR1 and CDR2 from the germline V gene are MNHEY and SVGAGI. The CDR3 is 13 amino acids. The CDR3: CASRAVINTEAFF.

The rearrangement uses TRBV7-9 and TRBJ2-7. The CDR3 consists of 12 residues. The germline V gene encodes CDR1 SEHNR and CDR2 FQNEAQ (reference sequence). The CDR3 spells CASSLALNEQYF.

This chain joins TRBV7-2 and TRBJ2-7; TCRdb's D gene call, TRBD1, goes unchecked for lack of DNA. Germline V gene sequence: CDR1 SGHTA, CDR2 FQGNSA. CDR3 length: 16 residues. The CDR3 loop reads CASSLVSLDGSYEQYF.

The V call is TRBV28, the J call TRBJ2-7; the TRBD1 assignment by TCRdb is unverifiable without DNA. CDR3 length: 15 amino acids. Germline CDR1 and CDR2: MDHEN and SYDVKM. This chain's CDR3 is CASSSFPGPTYEQYF.

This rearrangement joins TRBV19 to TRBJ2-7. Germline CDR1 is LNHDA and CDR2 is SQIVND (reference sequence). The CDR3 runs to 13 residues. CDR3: CASSYRGSYEQYF.

CDR3 residues: CASSLPGLAETQYF. This chain links TRBV5-4 with TRBJ2-5; TCRdb's assignment of TRBD2 cannot be checked, as there is no DNA. CDR1 SGHNT and CDR2 YYREEE come from the germline V gene (reference sequence). The CDR3 totals 14 residues.

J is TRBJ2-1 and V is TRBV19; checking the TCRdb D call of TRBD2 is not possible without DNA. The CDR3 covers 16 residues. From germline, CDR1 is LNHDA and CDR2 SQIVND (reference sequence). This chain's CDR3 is CASSPTGLAGDNEQFF.

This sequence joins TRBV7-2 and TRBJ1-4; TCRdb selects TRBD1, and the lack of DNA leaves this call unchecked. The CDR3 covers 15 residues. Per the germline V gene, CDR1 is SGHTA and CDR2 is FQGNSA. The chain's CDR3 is CASSSGQGAFEKLFF.

The chain's CDR3 is CSAPSGLSREAFF. This chain connects TRBV20-1 to TRBJ1-1. CDR3 length: 13 residues. The germline CDR1 and CDR2 sequences are DFQATT and SNEGSKA (reference sequence).

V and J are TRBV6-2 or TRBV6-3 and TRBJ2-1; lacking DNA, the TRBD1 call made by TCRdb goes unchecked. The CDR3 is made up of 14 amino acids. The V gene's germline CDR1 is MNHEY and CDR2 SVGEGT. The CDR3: CASSYGGGPNEQFF.

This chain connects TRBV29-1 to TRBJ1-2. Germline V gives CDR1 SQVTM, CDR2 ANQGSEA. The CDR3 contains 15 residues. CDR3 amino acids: CSVDEGQTTYYGYTF.

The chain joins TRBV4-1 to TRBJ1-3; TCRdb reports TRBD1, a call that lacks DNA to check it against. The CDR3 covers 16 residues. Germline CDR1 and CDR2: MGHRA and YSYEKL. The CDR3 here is CASSQGQGFSGNTIYF.

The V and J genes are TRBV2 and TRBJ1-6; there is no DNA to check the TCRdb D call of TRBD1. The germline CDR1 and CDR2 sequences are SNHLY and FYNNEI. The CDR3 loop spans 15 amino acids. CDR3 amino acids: CASSGDRAHNSPLHF.

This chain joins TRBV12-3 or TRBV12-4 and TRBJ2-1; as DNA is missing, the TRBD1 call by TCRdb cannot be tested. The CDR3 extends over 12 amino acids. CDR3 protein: CASGGVGNEQFF.

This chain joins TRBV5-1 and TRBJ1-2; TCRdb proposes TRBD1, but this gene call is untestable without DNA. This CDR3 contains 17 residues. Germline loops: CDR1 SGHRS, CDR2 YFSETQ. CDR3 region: CASSLTGHGDSNYGYTF.

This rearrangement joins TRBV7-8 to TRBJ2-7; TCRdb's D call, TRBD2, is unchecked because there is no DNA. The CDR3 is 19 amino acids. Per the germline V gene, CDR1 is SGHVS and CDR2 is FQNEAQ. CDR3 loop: CASSRPAGVAGGRNYEQYF. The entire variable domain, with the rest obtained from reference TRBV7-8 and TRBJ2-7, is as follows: GAGVSQSPRYKVAKRGQDVALRCDPISGHVSLFWYQQALGQGPEFLTYFQNEAQLDKSGLPSDRFFAERPEGSVSTLKIQRTQQEDSAVYLCASSRPAGVAGGRNYEQYFGPGTRLTVT.

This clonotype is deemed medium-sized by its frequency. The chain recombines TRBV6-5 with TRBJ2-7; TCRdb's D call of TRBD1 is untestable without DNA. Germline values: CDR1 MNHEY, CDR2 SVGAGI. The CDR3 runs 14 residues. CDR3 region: CASSYTGQHYEQYF.

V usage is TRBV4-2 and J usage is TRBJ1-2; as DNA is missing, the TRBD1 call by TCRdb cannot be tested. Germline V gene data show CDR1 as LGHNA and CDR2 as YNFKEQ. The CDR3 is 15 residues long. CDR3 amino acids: CASSQPTGGFYGYTF.

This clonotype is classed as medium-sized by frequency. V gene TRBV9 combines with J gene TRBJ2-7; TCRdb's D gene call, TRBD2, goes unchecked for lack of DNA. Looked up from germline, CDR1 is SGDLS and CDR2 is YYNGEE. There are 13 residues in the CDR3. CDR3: CASSVAASDEQYF.

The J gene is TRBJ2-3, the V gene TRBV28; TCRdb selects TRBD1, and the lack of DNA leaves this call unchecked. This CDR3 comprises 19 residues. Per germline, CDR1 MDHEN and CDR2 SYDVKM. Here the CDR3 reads CASSLPATAPSSSTDTQYF.

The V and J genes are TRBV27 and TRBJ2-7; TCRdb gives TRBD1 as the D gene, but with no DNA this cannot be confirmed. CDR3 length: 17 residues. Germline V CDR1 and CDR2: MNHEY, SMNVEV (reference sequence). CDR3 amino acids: CASSFSGPRDSRYEQYF.

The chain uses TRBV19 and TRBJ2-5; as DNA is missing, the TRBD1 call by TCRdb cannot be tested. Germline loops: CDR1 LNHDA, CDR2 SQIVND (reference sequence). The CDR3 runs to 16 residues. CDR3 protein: CASSVGWSGGVETQYF.

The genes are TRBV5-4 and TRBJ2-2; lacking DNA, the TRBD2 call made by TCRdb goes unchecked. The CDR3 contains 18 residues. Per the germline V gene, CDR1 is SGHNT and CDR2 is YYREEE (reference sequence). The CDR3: CASSGSGRENANTGELFF.

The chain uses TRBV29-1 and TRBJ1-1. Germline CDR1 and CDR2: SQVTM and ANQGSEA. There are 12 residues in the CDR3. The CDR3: CSVEKSGSEAFF. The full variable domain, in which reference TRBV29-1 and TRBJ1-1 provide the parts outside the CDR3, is SAVISQKPSRDICQRGTSLTIQCQVDSQVTMMFWYRQQPGQSLTLIATANQGSEATYESGFVIDKFPISRPNLTFSTLTVSNMSPEDSSIYLCSVEKSGSEAFFGQGTRLTVV.